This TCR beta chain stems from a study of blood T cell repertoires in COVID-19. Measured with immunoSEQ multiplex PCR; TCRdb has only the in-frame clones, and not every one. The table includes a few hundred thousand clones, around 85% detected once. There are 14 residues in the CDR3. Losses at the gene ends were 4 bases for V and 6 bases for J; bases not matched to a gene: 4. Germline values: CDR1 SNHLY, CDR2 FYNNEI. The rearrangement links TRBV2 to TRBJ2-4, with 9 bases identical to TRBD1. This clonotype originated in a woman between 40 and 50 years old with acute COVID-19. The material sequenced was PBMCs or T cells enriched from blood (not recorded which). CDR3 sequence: CASSVEDRGNIQYF. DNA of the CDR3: TGTGCCAGCAGTGTCGAGGACAGGGGAAACATTCAGTACTTC. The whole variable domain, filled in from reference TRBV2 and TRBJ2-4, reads EPEVTQTPSHQVTQMGQEVILRCVPISNHLYFYWYRQILGQKVEFLVSFYNNEISEKSEIFDDQFSVERPDGSNFTLKIRSTKLEDSAMYFCASSVEDRGNIQYFGAGTRLSVL.